Listed here are 14 T cell receptor beta chains from one sample, sequenced in a study of cytomegalovirus exposure and HLA in healthy donors. PCR was performed using 60 Vbeta and 13 Jbeta primers. The protocol was immunoSEQ multiplex PCR, while the TCRdb copy is restricted to in-frame clones and leaves out a portion. The sample consists of approximately 100,000 clones, about 80% of them appearing once. The source material was PBMCs. Every receptor here comes from a woman aged 40 to 50 in good health and CMV-seronegative.

This rearrangement joins TRBV19 to TRBJ2-2; perhaps TRBD1 as D (5 bases). The V gene lost 6 bases and the J gene lost 2 bases, with 10 bases spanning the gap. The CDR3 runs to 14 residues. CDR1 and CDR2 from the germline V gene are LNHDA and SQIVND (reference sequence). CDR3 protein: CASRYRQNTGELFF. CDR3 coding DNA: TGTGCCAGTAGGTACAGGCAAAACACCGGGGAGCTGTTTTTT. The full variable domain, its missing parts supplied by reference TRBV19 and TRBJ2-2, is DGGITQSPKYLFRKEGQNVTLSCEQNLNHDAMYWYRQDPGQGLRLIYYSQIVNDFQKGDIAEGYSVSREKKESFPLTVTSAQKNPTAFYLCASRYRQNTGELFFGEGSRLTVL.

The chain links TRBV9 to TRBJ1-1, with 7 bases that match TRBD1. V lost 2 bases to trimming and J lost 3 bases; unmatched junction nucleotides: 7. Germline lookup yields CDR1 SGDLS and CDR2 YYNGEE. This CDR3 contains 15 residues. The CDR3 coding sequence is TGTGCCAGCAGCGTTGGCGAGGGGGCTTACACTGAAGCTTTCTTT. Translated, it gives CASSVGEGAYTEAFF.

The rearrangement uses TRBV12-5 and TRBJ1-1; D call uncertain. The V gene lost 5 bases and the J gene lost 0 bases, with 7 bases spanning the gap. CDR3 length: 13 amino acids. Germline assignment: CDR1 LGHNT and CDR2 FRNRAP. The CDR3 bases are TGTGCTAGTGGTATGACACTGAACACTGAAGCTTTCTTT. It specifies CASGMTLNTEAFF.

This chain uses TRBV5-1 with TRBJ1-2; D is undetermined. The V gene lost 0 bases and the J gene lost 3 bases, with 6 bases spanning the gap. Germline CDR1 and CDR2: SGHRS and YFSETQ. The CDR3 extends over 13 amino acids. DNA for the CDR3: TGCGCCAGCAGCTTGGCCCCGGACTATGGCTACACCTTC. This gives the protein CASSLAPDYGYTF.

The chain combines TRBV9 with TRBJ1-3; 7 positions match TRBD1. From germline, CDR1 is SGDLS and CDR2 YYNGEE. Trimming took 3 bases from V and 1 from J; bases not matched to a gene: 4. This CDR3 spans 15 amino acids. CDR3 region: CASSETGISGNTIYF. In nucleotides, the CDR3 is TGTGCCAGCAGCGAGACAGGGATTTCTGGAAACACCATATATTTT.

The chain links TRBV11-3 to TRBJ2-3; 8 bases match TRBD2. V shed 3 bases, J shed 6 bases, and the junction held 11 bases outside the gene matches. This CDR3 is built from 16 residues. Per the germline V gene, CDR1 is SGHNT and CDR2 is YENEEA. CDR3 in amino acids: CASSFGRSGEGDTQYF. CDR3 nucleotide sequence: TGTGCCAGCAGCTTCGGACGTAGCGGGGAGGGGGATACGCAGTATTTT.

In its sample, this clone was seen once. V usage is TRBV7-8 and J usage is TRBJ1-1; 9 nucleotides align to TRBD1. Trimming at V came to 4 bases and at J to 9 bases, leaving 3 bases not matched to a gene. The CDR3 runs 12 residues. The germline V gene encodes CDR1 SGHVS and CDR2 FQNEAQ. The CDR3 DNA sequence: TGTGCCAGCAGCTGGGACAGGGAGAAAGCTTTCTTT. Amino acids: CASSWDREKAFF.

This clone was observed a few times. The rearrangement uses TRBV5-1 and TRBJ2-1, with 9 bases that match TRBD1. Germline V gene data show CDR1 as SGHRS and CDR2 as YFSETQ. With V trimmed by 3 bases and J by 1 base, 2 bases remained unmatched. The CDR3 runs to 15 residues. The CDR3 sequence is CASSWGQGSYNEQFF. As DNA, the CDR3 is TGCGCCAGCAGCTGGGGACAGGGATCCTACAATGAGCAGTTCTTC.

This chain uses TRBV10-3 with TRBJ2-3, with no clear D. V lost 2 bases and J lost 4, with 7 bases in between. CDR1 is ENHRY and CDR2 is SYGVKD in the germline V gene. This CDR3 has 13 amino acids. The CDR3 DNA follows: TGTGCCATCAGTGAGCTACCTCCAGATACGCAGTATTTT. This codes for CAISELPPDTQYF.

On this clone: The sample has other DNA sequences that encode this CDR3 too. The chain carries TRBV4-3 and TRBJ2-7, with D possibly TRBD1 on 6 matching bases. The CDR3 covers 15 residues. The germline CDR1 and CDR2 sequences are LGHNA and YSLEER. Trimming took off 1 base at V and 3 bases at J, with 13 bases between the two ends. The CDR3 sequence: CASSQVLDSRYEQYF. CDR3 coding DNA: TGCGCCAGCAGCCAAGTTCTGGACAGCCGCTACGAGCAGTACTTC.

V and J are TRBV28 and TRBJ1-1; no reliable D call. The germline gives CDR1 MDHEN, CDR2 SYDVKM. The CDR3 is 14 residues long. V was shortened by 5 bases and J by 1 base, with 11 bases between the two germline ends. The DNA of the CDR3 is TGTGCCAGCAGTGGGAGGAGGTGGAACACTGAAGCTTTCTTT. Translated, it gives CASSGRRWNTEAFF. Variable domain in full (rest from reference TRBV28 and TRBJ1-1): DVKVTQSSRYLVKRTGEKVFLECVQDMDHENMFWYRQDPGLGLRLIYFSYDVKMKEKGDIPEGYSVSREKKERFSLILESASTNQTSMYLCASSGRRWNTEAFFGQGTRLTVV.

The CDR3 here is CASSLASGGYNEQFF. The CDR3 bases are TGCGCCAGCAGCTTGGCGAGCGGGGGGTACAATGAGCAGTTCTTC. This chain connects TRBV5-1 to TRBJ2-1; 9 nucleotides align to TRBD2. After removal of 0 bases from V and 4 bases from J, the junction contained 2 bases not matched to a gene. CDR3 length: 15 residues. CDR1 is SGHRS, CDR2 YFSETQ, per germline.

This clone is termed medium-sized. The chain is built from TRBV6-5 and TRBJ1-2; 10 bases line up with TRBD1. Per the germline V gene, CDR1 is MNHEY and CDR2 is SVGAGI. V shed 4 bases, J shed 4 bases, and the junction held 6 bases outside the gene matches. The CDR3 is 15 amino acids. CDR3 sequence reads: CASSLRGQGSYGYTF. CDR3 in DNA: TGTGCCAGCAGTTTAAGGGGACAGGGGAGCTATGGCTACACCTTC.

The CDR3 loop is CASSFDRGPSYEQYF. The CDR3 nucleotides read TGTGCCAGCAGCTTCGACAGGGGGCCCTCCTACGAGCAGTACTTC. The rearrangement links TRBV7-2 to TRBJ2-7; 10 positions match TRBD1. Germline V lookup: CDR1 SGHTA, CDR2 FQGNSA. J was trimmed by 0 bases and V by 3 bases; bases with no gene match: 2. The CDR3 loop spans 15 amino acids.